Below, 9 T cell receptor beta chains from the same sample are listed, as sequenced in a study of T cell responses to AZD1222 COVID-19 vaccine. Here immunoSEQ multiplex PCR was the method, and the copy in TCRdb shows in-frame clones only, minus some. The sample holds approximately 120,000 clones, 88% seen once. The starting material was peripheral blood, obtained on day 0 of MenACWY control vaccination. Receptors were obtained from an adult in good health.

As DNA, the CDR3 is TGTGCCCCCCCTCAGGGTCGTCAGCCCCAGCATTTT. This translates into CAPPQGRQPQHF. The rearrangement joins TRBV24-1 to TRBJ1-5; TRBD1 might be the D (5 bases). Germline CDR1 KGHDR, CDR2 SFDVKD. V was clipped by 12 bases and J by 6 bases, with 14 bases between them. This CDR3 has 12 residues.

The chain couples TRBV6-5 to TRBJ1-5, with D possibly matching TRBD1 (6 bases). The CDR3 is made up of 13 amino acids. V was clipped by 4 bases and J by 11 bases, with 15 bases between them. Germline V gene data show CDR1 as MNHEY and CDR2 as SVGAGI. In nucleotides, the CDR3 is TGTGCCAGCAGTTCCCAGGGGAGTGGGGCCCAGCATTTT. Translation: CASSSQGSGAQHF.

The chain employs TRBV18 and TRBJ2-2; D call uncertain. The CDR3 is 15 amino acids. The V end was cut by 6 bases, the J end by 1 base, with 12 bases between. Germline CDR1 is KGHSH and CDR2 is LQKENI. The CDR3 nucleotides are TGTGCCAGCTCCCCCCCCAACGGGAACACCGGGGAGCTGTTTTTT. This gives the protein CASSPPNGNTGELFF.

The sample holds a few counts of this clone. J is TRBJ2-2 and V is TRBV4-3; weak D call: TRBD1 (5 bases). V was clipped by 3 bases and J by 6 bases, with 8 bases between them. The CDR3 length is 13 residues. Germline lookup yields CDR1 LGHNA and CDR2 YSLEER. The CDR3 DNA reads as TGCGCCAGCAGCCAGCAGGGCTCCGGGGAGCTGTTTTTT. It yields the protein CASSQQGSGELFF.

DNA for the CDR3: TGTGCCAGCAGCCAATGGGGACGAGGCGCTGAAGCTTTCTTT. It is translated as CASSQWGRGAEAFF. This sequence joins TRBV16 and TRBJ1-1; TRBD1 is a possible D gene (5 bases). The length of the CDR3 is 14 residues. Germline lookup yields CDR1 KGHSY and CDR2 FQNENV. V dropped 1 base and J dropped 6 bases, with 12 bases sitting between them.

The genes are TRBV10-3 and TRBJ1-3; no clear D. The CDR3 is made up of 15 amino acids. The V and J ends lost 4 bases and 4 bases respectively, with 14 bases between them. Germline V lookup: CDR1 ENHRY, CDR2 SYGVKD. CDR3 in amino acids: CAISGIGSGGNTIYF. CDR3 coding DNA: TGTGCCATCAGTGGAATAGGGAGTGGAGGAAACACCATATATTTT.

CDR3 residues: CASSLGAGAYAGELFF. CDR3 DNA sequence: TGTGCCAGCAGCTTGGGGGCGGGGGCTTACGCCGGGGAGCTGTTTTTT. This sequence joins TRBV5-4 and TRBJ2-2, with D perhaps TRBD2 (7 bases). CDR3 length: 16 amino acids. V lost 0 bases and J lost 6, with 15 bases in between. CDR1 and CDR2 from the germline V gene are SGHNT and YYREEE (reference sequence).

CDR3 coding DNA: TGTGCCAGCAGCTTGGACAGGGGAAGCTACGAGCAGTACTTC. It translates to CASSLDRGSYEQYF. The rearrangement uses TRBV7-2 and TRBJ2-7; 9 bases match TRBD1. The V segment lost 3 bases and the J segment 3 bases; nucleotides outside the gene matches: 3. The CDR3 consists of 14 residues. CDR1 is SGHTA, CDR2 FQGNSA, per germline. Based on the CDR3 plus reference TRBV7-2 and TRBJ2-7, the full variable domain is GAGVSQSPSNKVTEKGKDVELRCDPISGHTALYWYRQSLGQGLEFLIYFQGNSAPDKSGLPSDRFSAERTGGSVSTLTIQRTQQEDSAVYLCASSLDRGSYEQYFGPGTRLTVT.

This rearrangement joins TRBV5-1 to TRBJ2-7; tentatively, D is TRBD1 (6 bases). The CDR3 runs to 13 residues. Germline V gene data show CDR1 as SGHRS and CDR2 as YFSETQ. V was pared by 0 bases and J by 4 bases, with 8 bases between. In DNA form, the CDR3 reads TGCGCCAGCAGCTTGGAGCAGGGGTACGAGCAGTACTTC. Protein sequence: CASSLEQGYEQYF.